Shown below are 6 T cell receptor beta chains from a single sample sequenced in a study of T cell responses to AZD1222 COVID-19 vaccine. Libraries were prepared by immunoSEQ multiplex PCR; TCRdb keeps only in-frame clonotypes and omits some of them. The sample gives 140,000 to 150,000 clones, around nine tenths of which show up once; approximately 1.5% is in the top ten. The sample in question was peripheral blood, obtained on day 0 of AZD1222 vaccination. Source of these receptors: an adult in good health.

CDR3 nucleotides: TGCAGCGTTGAAGTAGGGGGGAGGGACTATGGCTACACCTTC. Residues: CSVEVGGRDYGYTF. The rearrangement joins TRBV29-1 to TRBJ1-2; D is perhaps TRBD1 (6 bases). This CDR3 spans 14 amino acids. V was cut by 1 base and J by 3 bases, with 12 bases left in between. Germline V CDR1 and CDR2: SQVTM, ANQGSEA.

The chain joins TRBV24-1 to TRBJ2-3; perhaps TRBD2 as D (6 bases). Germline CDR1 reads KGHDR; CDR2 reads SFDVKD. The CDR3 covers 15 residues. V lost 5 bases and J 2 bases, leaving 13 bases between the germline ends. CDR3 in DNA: TGTGCCACCAGTGCGGCCAGCGGGCCCACAGATACGCAGTATTTT. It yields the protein CATSAASGPTDTQYF.

This CDR3 reads CASSLTREPVSEQFF. The CDR3 DNA follows: TGTGCCAGCAGCTTAACCCGGGAGCCGGTGAGTGAGCAGTTCTTC. This chain joins TRBV7-3 and TRBJ2-1; maybe TRBD2 (6 bases). Germline lookup yields CDR1 SGHTA and CDR2 FQGTGA. The CDR3 loop spans 15 amino acids. The V end lost 0 bases, the J end lost 9 bases, and 15 bases lay between the germline ends.

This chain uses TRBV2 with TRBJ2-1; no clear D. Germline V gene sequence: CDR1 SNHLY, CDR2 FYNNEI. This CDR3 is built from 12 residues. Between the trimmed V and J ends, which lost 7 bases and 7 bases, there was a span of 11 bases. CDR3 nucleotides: TGTGCCAGCAACCCTTCGTCAAATGAGCAGTTCTTC. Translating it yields CASNPSSNEQFF.

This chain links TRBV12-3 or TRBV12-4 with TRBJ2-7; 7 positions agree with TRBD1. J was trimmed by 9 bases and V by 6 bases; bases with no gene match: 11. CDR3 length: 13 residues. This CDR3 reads CASRRGQRLGQYF. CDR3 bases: TGTGCCAGCAGACGGGGACAGCGTCTGGGGCAGTACTTC.

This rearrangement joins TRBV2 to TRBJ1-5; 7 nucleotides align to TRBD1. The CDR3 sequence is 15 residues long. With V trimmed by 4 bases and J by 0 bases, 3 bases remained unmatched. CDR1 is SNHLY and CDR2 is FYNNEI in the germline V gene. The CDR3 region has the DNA TGTGCCAGCAGTGGGGACAGTAATAGCAATCAGCCCCAGCATTTT. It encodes CASSGDSNSNQPQHF.